The subject of this entry is one T cell receptor beta chain. Its target is unknown. Produced via immunoSEQ multiplex PCR; TCRdb's table is partial and in-frame only. The repertoire holds approximately 81,000 clones, with 70% to 90% as singletons. These data originate in a study of a mutant IDH1 vaccine in newly diagnosed glioma. CDR1 is SEHNR, CDR2 FQNEAQ, per germline (reference sequence). The CDR3 is 12 amino acids. V lost 5 bases and J lost 7, with 11 bases in between. Time point given: week 23, last vaccination. A single vaccine dose contained 300 ug of mutant IDH1 20-mer peptide, and topical imiquimod was used with it.

V usage is TRBV7-9 and J usage is TRBJ1-2; weak D call: TRBD1 (5 bases). Specimen: PBMCs, collected from a glioma patient whose treatment included an IDH1 peptide vaccine. The receptor was isolated from a young man with glioma. Some clones in this sample may be carry-over from other donors' samples. In nucleotides, the CDR3 is TGTGCCAGCAGCCTGGACAAACCTGGCTACACCTTC. Amino acids: CASSLDKPGYTF.